This T cell receptor (beta chain) was identified in a study of blood T cells in healthy people across ages. General study results and limits: Getting older went along with TCR beta diversity per million T cells dropping roughly linearly.

The CDR3 consists of 14 residues. Trimming left V 4 bases short and J 6 bases short, with 12 bases between. Germline V gene data show CDR1 as MGHDK and CDR2 as SYGVNS. The use of a sample-barcoded 5' primer and a J-beta primer mix characterized a second PCR of about 7 to 12 cycles. TCRdb reanalysed the 5' RACE reads using MiXCR and keeps one entry per CDR3 protein. Altogether about 1.1 million distinct CDR3 sequences are present, 35% to 40% being singletons, with the ten largest covering 10% to 15%. With regard to this clonotype: Its antigen is undetermined.

Samples had at least 7 million PBMCs isolated from them. The material sequenced was blood. The V and J genes are TRBV25-1 and TRBJ2-2; D gene ambiguous. This clonotype originated in a man between 18 and 35 years old in good health. The CDR3 DNA reads as TGTGCCAGCAGTGGAACGAGTCTGCCCGGGGAGCTGTTTTTT. Protein sequence: CASSGTSLPGELFF.